The clone carrying this T cell receptor beta chain was recorded a few times. The antigen is not known. The method was immunoSEQ multiplex PCR; TCRdb's version includes in-frame clones alone and lacks a portion of them. The sample holds about 90,000 clones; about three quarters are singletons and the top ten take 11% to 15%. The length of the CDR3 is 16 residues. V was clipped by 3 bases and J by 4 bases; unmatched bases: 10. Germline lookup yields CDR1 SGHAT and CDR2 FQDESV (reference sequence). This entry belongs to a study of radiotherapy plus CTLA-4 blockade in lung cancer. The study's findings and limits: Following radiotherapy plus ipilimumab, tumor-derived TCR clones expanded in the blood.

Patients in the study, people with chemo-refractory metastatic non-small-cell lung cancer, received focal radiation plus ipilimumab CTLA-4 blockade. This chain uses TRBV11-1 with TRBJ1-1, with 8 bases that match TRBD1. The specimen was peripheral blood, collected from a patient treated with radiotherapy plus ipilimumab. This TCR came from a human donor with non-small cell lung cancer that progressed on radiotherapy plus ipilimumab. Here the CDR3 reads CASSLTRQGRTTEAFF. In DNA form, the CDR3 reads TGTGCCAGCAGCTTGACCCGACAGGGGAGGACCACTGAAGCTTTCTTT.